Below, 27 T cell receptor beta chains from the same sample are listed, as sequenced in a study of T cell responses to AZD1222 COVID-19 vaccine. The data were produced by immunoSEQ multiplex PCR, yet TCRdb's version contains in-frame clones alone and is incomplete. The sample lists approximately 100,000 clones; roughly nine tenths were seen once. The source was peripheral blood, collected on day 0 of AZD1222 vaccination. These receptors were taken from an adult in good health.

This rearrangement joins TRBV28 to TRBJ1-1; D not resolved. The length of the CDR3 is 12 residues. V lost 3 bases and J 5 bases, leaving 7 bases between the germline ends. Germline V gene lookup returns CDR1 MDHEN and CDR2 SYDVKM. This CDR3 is CASSLGQTEAFF. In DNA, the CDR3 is TGTGCCAGCAGTTTGGGCCAAACTGAAGCTTTCTTT.

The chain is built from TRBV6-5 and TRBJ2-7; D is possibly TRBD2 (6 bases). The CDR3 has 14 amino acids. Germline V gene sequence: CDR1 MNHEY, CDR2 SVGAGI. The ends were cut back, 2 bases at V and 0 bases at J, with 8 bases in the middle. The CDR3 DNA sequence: TGTGCCAGCAGTTACGGGGGGTACTCCTACGAGCAGTACTTC. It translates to CASSYGGYSYEQYF.

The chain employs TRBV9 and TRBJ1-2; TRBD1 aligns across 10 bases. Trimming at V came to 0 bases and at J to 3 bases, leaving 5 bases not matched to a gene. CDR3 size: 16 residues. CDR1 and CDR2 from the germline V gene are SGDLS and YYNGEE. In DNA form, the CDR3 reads TGTGCCAGCAGCGTAGGCGCGGGACAGGGGTACTATGGCTACACCTTC. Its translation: CASSVGAGQGYYGYTF.

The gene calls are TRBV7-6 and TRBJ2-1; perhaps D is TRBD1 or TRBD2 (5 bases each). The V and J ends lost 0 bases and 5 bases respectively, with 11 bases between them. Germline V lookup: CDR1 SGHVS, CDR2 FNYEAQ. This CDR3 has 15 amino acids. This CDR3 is CASSLAPTGHNEQFF. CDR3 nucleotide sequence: TGTGCCAGCAGCTTAGCTCCGACGGGGCACAATGAGCAGTTCTTC. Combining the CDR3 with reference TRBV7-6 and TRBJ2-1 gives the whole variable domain GAGVSQSPRYKVTKRGQDVALRCDPISGHVSLYWYRQALGQGPEFLTYFNYEAQQDKSGLPNDRFSAERPEGSISTLTIQRTEQRDSAMYRCASSLAPTGHNEQFFGPGTRLTVL.

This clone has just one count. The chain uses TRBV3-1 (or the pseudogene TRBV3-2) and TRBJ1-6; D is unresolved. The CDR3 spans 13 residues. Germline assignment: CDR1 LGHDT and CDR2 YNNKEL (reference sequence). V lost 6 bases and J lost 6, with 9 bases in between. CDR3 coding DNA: TGTGCCAGCAGGGAACACTTTAATTCACCCCTCCACTTT. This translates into CASREHFNSPLHF.

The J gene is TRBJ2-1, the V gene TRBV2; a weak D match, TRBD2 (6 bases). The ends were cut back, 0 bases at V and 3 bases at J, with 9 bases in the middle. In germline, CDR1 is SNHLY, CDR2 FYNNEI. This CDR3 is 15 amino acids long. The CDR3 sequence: CASSEAGGDYNEQFF. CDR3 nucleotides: TGTGCCAGCAGTGAAGCGGGGGGTGACTACAATGAGCAGTTCTTC.

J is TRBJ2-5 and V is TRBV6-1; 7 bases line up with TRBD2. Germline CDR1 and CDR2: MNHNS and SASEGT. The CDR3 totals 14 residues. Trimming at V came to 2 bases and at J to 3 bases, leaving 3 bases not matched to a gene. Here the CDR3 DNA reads TGTGCCAGCAGTGAACGGCTAGCGGAAGAGACCCAGTACTTC. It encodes CASSERLAEETQYF.

The CDR3 DNA reads TGTGCCAGCAGCGTATCACCCGCCCGGAACACTGAAGCTTTCTTT. This codes for CASSVSPARNTEAFF. The chain joins TRBV9 to TRBJ1-1; no definite D call. The CDR3 is 15 amino acids. Looked up from germline, CDR1 is SGDLS and CDR2 is YYNGEE. The ends were cut back, 1 base at V and 1 base at J, with 11 bases in the middle.

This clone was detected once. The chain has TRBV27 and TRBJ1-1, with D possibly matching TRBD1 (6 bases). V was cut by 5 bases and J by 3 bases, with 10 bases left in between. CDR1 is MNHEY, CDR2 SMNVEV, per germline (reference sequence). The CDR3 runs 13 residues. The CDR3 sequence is CASSMYRDTEAFF. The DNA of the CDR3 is TGTGCCAGCAGTATGTACAGGGACACTGAAGCTTTCTTT.

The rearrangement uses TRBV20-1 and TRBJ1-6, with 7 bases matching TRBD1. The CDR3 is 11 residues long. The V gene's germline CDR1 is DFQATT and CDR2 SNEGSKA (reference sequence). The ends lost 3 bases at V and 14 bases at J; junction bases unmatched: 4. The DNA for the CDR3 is TGCAGTGCTAGGACAGGGAGGGCCCTCCACTTT. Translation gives CSARTGRALHF.

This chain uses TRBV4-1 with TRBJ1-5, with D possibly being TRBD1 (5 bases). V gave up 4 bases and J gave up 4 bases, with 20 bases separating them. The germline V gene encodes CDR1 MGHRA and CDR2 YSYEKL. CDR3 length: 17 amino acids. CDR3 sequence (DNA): TGCGCCAGCAGCCCGGGGGAGTTCGGGTCAGGGAATCAGCCCCAGCATTTT. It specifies CASSPGEFGSGNQPQHF.

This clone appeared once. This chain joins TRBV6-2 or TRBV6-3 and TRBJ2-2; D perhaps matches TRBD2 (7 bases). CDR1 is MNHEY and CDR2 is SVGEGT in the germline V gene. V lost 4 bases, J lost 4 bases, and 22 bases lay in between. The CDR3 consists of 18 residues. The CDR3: CASSFEYGGGGGTGELFF. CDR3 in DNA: TGTGCCAGCAGTTTTGAGTACGGAGGCGGGGGCGGCACCGGGGAGCTGTTTTTT.

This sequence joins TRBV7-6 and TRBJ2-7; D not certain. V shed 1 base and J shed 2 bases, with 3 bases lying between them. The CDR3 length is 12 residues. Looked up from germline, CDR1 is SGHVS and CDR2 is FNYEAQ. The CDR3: CASSLGTYEQYF. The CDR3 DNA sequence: TGTGCCAGCAGCTTAGGGACCTACGAGCAGTACTTC.

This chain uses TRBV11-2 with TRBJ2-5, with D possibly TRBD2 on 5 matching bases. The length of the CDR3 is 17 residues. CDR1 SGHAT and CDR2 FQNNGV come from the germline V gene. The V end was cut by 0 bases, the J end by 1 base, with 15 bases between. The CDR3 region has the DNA TGTGCCAGCAGCTTAGATCTACTAGGCCCCCCCCAAGAGACCCAGTACTTC. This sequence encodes CASSLDLLGPPQETQYF.

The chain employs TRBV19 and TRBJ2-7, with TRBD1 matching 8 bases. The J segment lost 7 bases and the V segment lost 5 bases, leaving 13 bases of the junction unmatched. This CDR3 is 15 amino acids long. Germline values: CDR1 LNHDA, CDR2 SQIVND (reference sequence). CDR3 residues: CASSPPGTGAGEQYF. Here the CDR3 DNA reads TGTGCCAGTAGTCCTCCTGGGACAGGCGCTGGGGAGCAGTACTTC.

CDR3 sequence (DNA): TGTGCCAGCAAAACCATTCACGGACTCTCCAATTATAGTAATGAGCAGTTCTTC. Its translation: CASKTIHGLSNYSNEQFF. The rearrangement uses TRBV21-1 and TRBJ2-1; the D call TRBD2 from the table was never checked on the DNA. TRBV21-1 is tagged as a pseudogene. CDR3 length: 18 residues.

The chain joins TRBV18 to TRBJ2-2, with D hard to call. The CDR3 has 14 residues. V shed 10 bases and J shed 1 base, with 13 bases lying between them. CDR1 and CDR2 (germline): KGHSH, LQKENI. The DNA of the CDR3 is TGTGCCACCTCCACCGCAGGGAACACCGGGGAGCTGTTTTTT. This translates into CATSTAGNTGELFF.

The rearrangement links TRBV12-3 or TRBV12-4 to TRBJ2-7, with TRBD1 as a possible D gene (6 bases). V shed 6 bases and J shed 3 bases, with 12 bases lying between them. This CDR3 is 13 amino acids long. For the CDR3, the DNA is TGTGCCAGCAGCAGGGGAATTCTCTACGAGCAGTACTTC. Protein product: CASSRGILYEQYF.

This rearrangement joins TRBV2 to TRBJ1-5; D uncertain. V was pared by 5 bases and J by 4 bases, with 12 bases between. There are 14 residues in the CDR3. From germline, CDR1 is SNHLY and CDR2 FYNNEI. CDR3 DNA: TGTGCCAGCAGTCCCACTCAGCTAAATCAGCCCCAGCATTTT. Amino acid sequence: CASSPTQLNQPQHF.

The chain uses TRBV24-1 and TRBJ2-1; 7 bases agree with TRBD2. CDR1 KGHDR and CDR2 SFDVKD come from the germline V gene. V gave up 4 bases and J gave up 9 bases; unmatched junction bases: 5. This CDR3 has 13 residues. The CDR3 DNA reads TGTGCCACCAGTGAGTGGCTAGCGGCTGAGCAGTTCTTC. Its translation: CATSEWLAAEQFF.

CDR3 residues: CASSQDRGNTEAFF. CDR3 in DNA: TGTGCCAGCAGCCAAGATCGCGGGAACACTGAAGCTTTCTTT. J is TRBJ1-1 and V is TRBV4-2; D is undetermined. This CDR3 is 14 amino acids long. Trimming took 0 bases from V and 1 from J, leaving 6 bases between them. Germline V lookup: CDR1 LGHNA, CDR2 YNFKEQ.

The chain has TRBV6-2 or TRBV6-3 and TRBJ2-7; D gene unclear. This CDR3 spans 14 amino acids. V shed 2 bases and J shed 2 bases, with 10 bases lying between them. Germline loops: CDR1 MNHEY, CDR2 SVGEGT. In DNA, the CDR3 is TGTGCCAGCAGTTACGTTCTCTATACCTACGAGCAGTACTTC. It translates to CASSYVLYTYEQYF.

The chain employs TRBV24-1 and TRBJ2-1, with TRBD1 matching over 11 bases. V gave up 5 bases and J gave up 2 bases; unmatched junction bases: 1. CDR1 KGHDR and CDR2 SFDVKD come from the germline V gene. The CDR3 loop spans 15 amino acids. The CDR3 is CATSGGQGAYNEQFF. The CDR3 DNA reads TGTGCCACCAGTGGGGGACAGGGGGCCTACAATGAGCAGTTCTTC.

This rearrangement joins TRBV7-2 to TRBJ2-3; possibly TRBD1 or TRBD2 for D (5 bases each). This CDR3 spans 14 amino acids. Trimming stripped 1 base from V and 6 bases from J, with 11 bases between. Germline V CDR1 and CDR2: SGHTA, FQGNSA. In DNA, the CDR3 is TGTGCCAGCAGCTTAGTTCCAGGGACGGATACGCAGTATTTT. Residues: CASSLVPGTDTQYF. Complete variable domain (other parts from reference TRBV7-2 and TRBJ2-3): GAGVSQSPSNKVTEKGKDVELRCDPISGHTALYWYRQSLGQGLEFLIYFQGNSAPDKSGLPSDRFSAERTGGSVSTLTIQRTQQEDSAVYLCASSLVPGTDTQYFGPGTRLTVL.

Here the CDR3 reads CASSQRKRGHSKKFSGNTIYF. CDR3 DNA: TGTGCCAGCAGCCAACGAAAAAGGGGCCACAGCAAGAAATTCTCTGGAAACACCATATATTTT. The chain recombines TRBV3-1 (or the pseudogene TRBV3-2) with TRBJ1-3, with D perhaps TRBD1 (5 bases). Germline V gene sequence: CDR1 LGHDT, CDR2 YNNKEL (reference sequence). V lost 2 bases to trimming and J lost 0 bases, with 26 bases between them. This CDR3 has 21 amino acids.

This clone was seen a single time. CDR3 sequence reads: CASSSLSGNTEAFF. The DNA of the CDR3 is TGTGCCAGCAGTTCCCTGAGTGGGAACACTGAAGCTTTCTTT. The rearrangement joins TRBV27 to TRBJ1-1; no definite D call. V gave up 4 bases and J gave up 1 base, with 10 bases separating them. Germline assignment: CDR1 MNHEY and CDR2 SMNVEV (reference sequence). The CDR3 sequence is 14 residues long.

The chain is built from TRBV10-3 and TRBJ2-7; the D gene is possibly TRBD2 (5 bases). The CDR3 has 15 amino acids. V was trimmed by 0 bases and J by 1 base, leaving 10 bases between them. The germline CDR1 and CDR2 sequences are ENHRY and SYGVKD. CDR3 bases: TGTGCCATCAGTGAGTCGGAGGTACAGTCCTACGAGCAGTACTTC. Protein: CAISESEVQSYEQYF.